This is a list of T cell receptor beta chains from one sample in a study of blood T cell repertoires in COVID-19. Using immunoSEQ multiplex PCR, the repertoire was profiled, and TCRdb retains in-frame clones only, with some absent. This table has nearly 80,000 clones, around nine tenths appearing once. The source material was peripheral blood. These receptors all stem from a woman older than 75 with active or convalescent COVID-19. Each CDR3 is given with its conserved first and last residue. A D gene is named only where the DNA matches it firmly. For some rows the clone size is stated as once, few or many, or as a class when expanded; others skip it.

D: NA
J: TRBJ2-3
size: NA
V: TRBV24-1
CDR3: CATSPGPWKTDGADTQYF
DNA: TGTGCCACATCGCCGGGTCCGTGGAAAACCGATGGTGCAGATACGCAGTATTTT

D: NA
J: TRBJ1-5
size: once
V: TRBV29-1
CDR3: CSVALAVGQPQHF
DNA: TGCAGCGTTGCCTTAGCGGTTGGTCAGCCCCAGCATTTT

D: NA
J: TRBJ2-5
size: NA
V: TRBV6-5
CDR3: CASSYGGGWGTQYF
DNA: TGTGCCAGCAGTTACGGCGGCGGGTGGGGGACCCAGTACTTC

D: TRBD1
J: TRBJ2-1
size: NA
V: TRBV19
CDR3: CATVQGAPNEQFF
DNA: TGTGCCACCGTACAGGGGGCGCCCAATGAGCAGTTCTTC

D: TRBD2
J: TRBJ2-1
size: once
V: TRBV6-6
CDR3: CASSSGLAGLNEQFF
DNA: TGTGCCAGCAGTTCGGGACTAGCGGGGTTGAATGAGCAGTTCTTC

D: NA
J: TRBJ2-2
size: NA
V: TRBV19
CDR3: CASSIGRATGELFF
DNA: TGTGCCAGTAGTATCGGCAGGGCCACCGGGGAGCTGTTTTTT

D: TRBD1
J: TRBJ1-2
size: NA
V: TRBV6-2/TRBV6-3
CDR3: CASSYGQGANYGYTF
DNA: TGTGCCAGCAGTTACGGGCAGGGGGCGAACTATGGCTACACCTTC

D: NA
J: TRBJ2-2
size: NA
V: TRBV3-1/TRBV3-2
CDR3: CASSQAGTGELFF
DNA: TGTGCCAGCAGCCAAGCGGGCACCGGGGAGCTGTTTTTT

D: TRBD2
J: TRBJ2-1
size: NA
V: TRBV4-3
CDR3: CASSHSGLAVTYNEQFF
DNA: TGCGCCAGCAGCCACAGCGGACTAGCGGTTACCTACAATGAGCAGTTCTTC

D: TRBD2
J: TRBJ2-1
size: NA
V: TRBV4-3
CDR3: CASSHRSGTSGEYNEQFF
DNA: TGCGCCAGCAGCCATCGAAGCGGGACTAGCGGGGAGTACAATGAGCAGTTCTTC

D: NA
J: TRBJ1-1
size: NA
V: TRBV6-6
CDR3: CASSNGGRTEAFF
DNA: TGTGCCAGCAGCAACGGGGGGCGCACTGAAGCTTTCTTT

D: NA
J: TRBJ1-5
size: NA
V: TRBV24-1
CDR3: CATSDRGRGQPQHF
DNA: TGTGCCACCAGTGATCGGGGGAGAGGCCAGCCCCAGCATTTT

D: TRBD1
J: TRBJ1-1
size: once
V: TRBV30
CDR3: CAWSVGQGGATEAFF
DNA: TGTGCCTGGAGTGTAGGGCAGGGGGGTGCCACTGAAGCTTTCTTT

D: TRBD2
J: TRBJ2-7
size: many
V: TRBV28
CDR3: CASSDHPQRGSYEQYF
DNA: TGTGCCAGCAGTGACCATCCCCAGCGGGGCTCCTACGAGCAGTACTTC

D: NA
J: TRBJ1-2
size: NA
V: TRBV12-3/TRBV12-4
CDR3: CASSLNSRGGYTF
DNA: TGTGCCAGCAGTTTAAACTCCCGGGGTGGCTACACCTTC

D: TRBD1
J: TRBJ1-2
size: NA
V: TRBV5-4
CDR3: CASSLATGSNYGYTF
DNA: TGTGCCAGCAGCTTGGCGACAGGGTCTAACTATGGCTACACCTTC

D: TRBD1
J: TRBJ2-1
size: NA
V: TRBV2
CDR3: CASSTQGAKYNEQFF
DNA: TGTGCCAGCAGTACCCAGGGGGCTAAATACAATGAGCAGTTCTTC

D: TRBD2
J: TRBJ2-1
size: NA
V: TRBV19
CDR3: CASSIQRGVNEQFF
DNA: TGTGCCAGTAGTATCCAGCGGGGGGTTAATGAGCAGTTCTTC

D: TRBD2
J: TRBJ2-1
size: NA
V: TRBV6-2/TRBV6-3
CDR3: CASSTELGLDNEQFF
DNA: TGTGCCAGCAGCACGGAACTCGGACTAGATAATGAGCAGTTCTTC

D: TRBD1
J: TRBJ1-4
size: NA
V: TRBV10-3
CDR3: CAISESGTGNEKLFF
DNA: TGTGCCATCAGTGAGTCCGGGACAGGGAATGAAAAACTGTTTTTT

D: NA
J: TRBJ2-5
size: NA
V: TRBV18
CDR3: CASSRKTDFQETQYF
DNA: TGTGCCAGCTCACGAAAGACAGATTTCCAAGAGACCCAGTACTTC

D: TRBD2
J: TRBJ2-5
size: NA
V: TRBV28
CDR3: CASSGGLAIWETQYF
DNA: TGTGCCAGCAGTGGAGGACTAGCGATTTGGGAGACCCAGTACTTC

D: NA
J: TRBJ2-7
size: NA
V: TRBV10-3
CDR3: CAISEGDGSSYEQYF
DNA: TGTGCCATCAGTGAAGGGGACGGGAGCTCCTACGAGCAGTACTTC

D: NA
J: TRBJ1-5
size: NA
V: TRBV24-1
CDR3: CATSEEGHSNQPQHF
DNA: TGTGCCACCAGTGAAGAGGGACATAGCAATCAGCCCCAGCATTTT

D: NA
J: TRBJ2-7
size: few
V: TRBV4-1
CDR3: CASSQARLGAYEQYF
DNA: TGCGCCAGCAGCCAAGCCAGACTAGGGGCCTACGAGCAGTACTTC

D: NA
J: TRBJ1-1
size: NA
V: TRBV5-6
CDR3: CASSRWWQESW
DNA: TGTGCCAGCAGCCGATGGTGGCAGGAATCCTGG

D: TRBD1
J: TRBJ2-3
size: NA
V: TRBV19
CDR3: CASRPGQSTDTQYF
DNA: TGTGCCAGTAGGCCGGGACAGAGCACAGATACGCAGTATTTT

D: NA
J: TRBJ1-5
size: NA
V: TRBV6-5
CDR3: CASSYSRGNPQHF
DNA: TGTGCCAGCAGTTACTCGAGAGGGAACCCCCAGCATTTT

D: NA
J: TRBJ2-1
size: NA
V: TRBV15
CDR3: CATSRDGSPRAQEQFF
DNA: TGTGCCACCAGCAGAGATGGTAGCCCCCGTGCTCAGGAGCAGTTCTTC